What follows is one TCR beta chain and its context. The antigen remains undetermined. Germline and junction disagree at one end, which may indicate a read error. Nobody among the patients had been given any treatment before thyroid surgery. This entry belongs to a study of metastatic and nonmetastatic thyroid tumors. Using MiXCR, TCRdb reanalyzed the PCR reads. The repertoire holds some 17,000 clones, with about 25% as singletons. Germline V gene data show CDR1 as ENHRY and CDR2 as SYGVKD. This CDR3 comprises 14 residues. Whole-study findings and limits: Reports indicated that malignant thyroid tumors showed significantly higher TCR beta diversity than benign nodules did, in blood and tumor.

V gene TRBV10-3 combines with J gene TRBJ2-1; a possible D gene is TRBD2 (6 bases). This TCR derives from a female donor with papillary thyroid cancer or a benign thyroid nodule (not recorded which). Some clones in this sample may be carry-over from other donors' samples. The specimen was adjacent normal tissue. This chain's CDR3 is CAISVSPEGSEQIF. Here the CDR3 DNA reads TGTGCCATCAGTGTCTCCCCGGAGGGCAGTGAGCAGATCTTC.